A selection of T cell receptor beta chains follows, all from one sample in a study of blood T cell repertoires in COVID-19. TCRdb keeps only in-frame clones here, not all; method: immunoSEQ multiplex PCR. This sample yields roughly 290,000 clones, of which around four fifths are seen a single time; around 4% belongs to the top ten. The specimen was peripheral blood. The receptors were sampled from a woman between 45 and 60 years old with active or convalescent COVID-19. Each CDR3 is given with its conserved first and last residue. D genes are given only for firm matches. Rows may omit the clone size; those that give it use once, few, many or a size class.

TRBJ2-2 NA TRBV5-1 few CASSLSTGELFF TGCGCCAGCAGCTTGTCGACCGGGGAGCTGTTTTTT
TRBJ2-5 TRBD2 TRBV27 NA CASSLLSTSGRASQETQYF TGTGCCAGCAGTTTATTGAGTACTAGCGGGAGGGCCTCCCAAGAGACCCAGTACTTC
TRBJ2-2 TRBD2 TRBV7-9 few CASSSLAAQNTGELFF TGTGCCAGCAGCTCACTAGCGGCGCAAAACACCGGGGAGCTGTTTTTT
TRBJ1-3 TRBD1 TRBV29-1 NA CSVDRDRGGNTIYF TGCAGCGTTGATAGGGACAGGGGTGGAAACACCATATATTTT
TRBJ2-7 NA TRBV3-1/TRBV3-2 NA CASSQGGLASYEQYF TGTGCCAGCAGCCAAGGCGGGTTGGCTTCCTACGAGCAGTACTTC
TRBJ1-1 NA TRBV3-1/TRBV3-2 once CASSRKQGRNTEAFF TGTGCCAGCAGCCGCAAACAGGGAAGGAACACTGAAGCTTTCTTT
TRBJ1-4 NA TRBV5-6 NA CASSNGLWGEKLFF TGTGCCAGCAGCAATGGACTGTGGGGAGAAAAACTGTTTTTT
TRBJ2-3 NA TRBV14 NA CASSQAWVQRDTQYF TGTGCCAGCAGCCAAGCTTGGGTCCAGAGGGATACGCAGTATTTT
TRBJ2-2 NA TRBV30 NA CAWRRDSLRGGELFF TGTGCCTGGAGGAGGGACTCGCTAAGGGGCGGGGAGCTGTTTTTT
TRBJ2-1 TRBD2 TRBV28 NA CASRGGGTSGSLIYNEQFF TGTGCCAGCAGGGGGGGAGGGACTAGCGGGAGTTTAATCTACAATGAGCAGTTCTTC